This TCR beta chain was identified in a study of control samples from healthy donors and cancer patients. The CDR3 loop spans 15 amino acids. V was cut by 1 base and J by 6 bases, with 10 bases left in between. The germline V gene encodes CDR1 SGHTA and CDR2 FQGNSA. The protocol was immunoSEQ multiplex PCR, while the TCRdb copy is restricted to in-frame clones and leaves out a portion. The profile shows roughly 120,000 clones, about 95% of them singletons. This chain joins TRBV7-2 and TRBJ1-6, with no clear D. The sequence was collected from a man aged 25-45 years in good health. Sequencing was done on a sample of blood. The CDR3 nucleotides read TGTGCCAGCAGCTTAGGTTGGACGTCTAATTCACCCCTCCACTTT. Its translation: CASSLGWTSNSPLHF.